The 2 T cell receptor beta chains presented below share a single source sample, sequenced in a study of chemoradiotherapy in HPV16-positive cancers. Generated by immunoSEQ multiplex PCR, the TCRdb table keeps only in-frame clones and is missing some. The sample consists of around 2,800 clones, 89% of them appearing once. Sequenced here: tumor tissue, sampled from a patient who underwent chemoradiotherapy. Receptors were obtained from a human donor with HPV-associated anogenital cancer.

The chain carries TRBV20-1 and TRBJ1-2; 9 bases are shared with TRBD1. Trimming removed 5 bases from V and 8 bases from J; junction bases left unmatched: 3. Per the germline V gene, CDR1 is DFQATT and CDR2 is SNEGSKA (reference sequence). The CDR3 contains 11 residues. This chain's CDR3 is CSAPTGGGYTF. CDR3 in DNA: TGCAGTGCTCCTACAGGGGGCGGCTACACCTTC.

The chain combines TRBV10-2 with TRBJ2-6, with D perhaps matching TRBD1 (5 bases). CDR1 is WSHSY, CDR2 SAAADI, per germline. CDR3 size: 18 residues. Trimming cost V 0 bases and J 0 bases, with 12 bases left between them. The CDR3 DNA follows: TGCGCCAGCAGTGAGTCTGGGGCGGCTCACTCTGGGGCCAACGTCCTGACTTTC. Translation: CASSESGAAHSGANVLTF.